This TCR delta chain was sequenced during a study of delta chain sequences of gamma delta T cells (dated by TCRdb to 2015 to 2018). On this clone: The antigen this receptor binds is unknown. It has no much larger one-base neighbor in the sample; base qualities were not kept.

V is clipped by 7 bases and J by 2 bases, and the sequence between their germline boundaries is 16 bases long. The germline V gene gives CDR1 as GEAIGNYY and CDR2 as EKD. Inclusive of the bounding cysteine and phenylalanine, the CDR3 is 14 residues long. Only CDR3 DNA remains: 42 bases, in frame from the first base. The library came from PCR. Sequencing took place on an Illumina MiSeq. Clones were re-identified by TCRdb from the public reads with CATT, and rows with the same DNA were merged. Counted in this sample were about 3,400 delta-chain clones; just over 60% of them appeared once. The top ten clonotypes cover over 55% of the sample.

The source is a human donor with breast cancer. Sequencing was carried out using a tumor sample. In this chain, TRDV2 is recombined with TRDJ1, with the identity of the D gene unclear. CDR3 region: CACYTLMNTDKLIF. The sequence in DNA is TGTGCCTGCTACACCCTGATGAATACCGATAAACTCATCTTT.